Listed here are 22 T cell receptor beta chains from one sample, sequenced in a study of shared clonotypes between healthy human individuals. Assay: immunoSEQ multiplex PCR; the TCRdb copy retains only in-frame clones and omits some. The profile covers about 2.1 million clones, with 93% appearing a single time and less than 2% taken by the ten largest. The naive CD8 population came from CD45RO-negative cells selected for CCR7, without terminally differentiated effector memory CD45RA+ cells. Sequencing was performed on naive CD8+ T cells from PBMCs. The receptors were gathered from a man younger than 35 in good health. Some clones in this sample may be carry-over from other donors' samples.

The rearrangement links TRBV18 to TRBJ2-7; 10 nucleotides line up with TRBD2. Germline lookup yields CDR1 KGHSH and CDR2 LQKENI. The junction had 8 bases not matched to a gene; V was cut back by 2 bases and J by 1 base. This CDR3 is 17 amino acids long. CDR3 sequence (DNA): TGTGCCAGCTCACCAGGGCTAGCGGGAGAACAATCCTACGAGCAGTACTTC. Its translation: CASSPGLAGEQSYEQYF.

Regarding this clone: Different DNA sequences within this sample yield the same CDR3. V is TRBV19 and J is TRBJ1-1; 7 bases are shared with TRBD1. The CDR3 covers 12 residues. V gave up 5 bases and J gave up 5 bases; unmatched junction bases: 2. Germline lookup yields CDR1 LNHDA and CDR2 SQIVND (reference sequence). CDR3 in amino acids: CASSDRATEAFF. The CDR3 DNA is TGTGCCAGTAGTGACAGGGCAACTGAAGCTTTCTTT.

In the case of this clone: Other DNA sequences from this sample encode an identical CDR3 as well. This rearrangement joins TRBV27 to TRBJ1-1, with D possibly matching TRBD1 (5 bases). The CDR3 loop spans 13 amino acids. The germline CDR1 and CDR2 sequences are MNHEY and SMNVEV (reference sequence). V lost 0 bases, J lost 5 bases, and 7 bases lay in between. The CDR3 DNA sequence: TGTGCCAGCAGTTTATCTGGGGGAACTGAAGCTTTCTTT. It specifies CASSLSGGTEAFF.

J is TRBJ2-1 and V is TRBV18; TRBD2 is a possible D gene (5 bases). Trimming left V 5 bases short and J 0 bases short, with 5 bases between. From germline, CDR1 is KGHSH and CDR2 LQKENI. There are 13 residues in the CDR3. CDR3 residues: CASSTSSYNEQFF. DNA for the CDR3: TGTGCCAGCTCAACTAGCTCCTACAATGAGCAGTTCTTC.

The chain carries TRBV27 and TRBJ2-3, with 8 bases lining up with TRBD1. Germline lookup yields CDR1 MNHEY and CDR2 SMNVEV (reference sequence). The CDR3 is 15 residues long. After removal of 5 bases from V and 2 bases from J, the junction contained 6 bases not matched to a gene. The CDR3 region is CASSATGANTDTQYF. CDR3 bases: TGTGCCAGCAGTGCGACAGGGGCCAACACAGATACGCAGTATTTT.

The gene calls are TRBV4-1 and TRBJ1-4; D unclear. V lost 2 bases and J lost 8, with 15 bases in between. Germline V gives CDR1 MGHRA, CDR2 YSYEKL. The CDR3 loop spans 15 amino acids. This chain's CDR3 is CASSQMRESGEKLFF. The CDR3 nucleotides are TGCGCCAGCAGCCAAATGCGGGAGTCCGGGGAAAAACTGTTTTTT.

Comment on this clone: This sample also contains other DNA sequences that code for the same CDR3. The chain carries TRBV27 and TRBJ2-3, with D maybe TRBD2 (6 bases). V lost 5 bases and J lost 3, with 15 bases in between. The germline V gene encodes CDR1 MNHEY and CDR2 SMNVEV (reference sequence). This CDR3 contains 15 residues. The DNA of the CDR3 is TGTGCCAGCAGTCTGACCGGGACTGCTACAGATACGCAGTATTTT. Protein product: CASSLTGTATDTQYF.

The V call is TRBV7-9, the J call TRBJ1-2; D is perhaps TRBD1 (6 bases). CDR1 SEHNR and CDR2 FQNEAQ come from the germline V gene (reference sequence). Deletions cut 5 bases from V and 4 bases from J, with 17 bases between. This CDR3 comprises 15 residues. CDR3 nucleotides: TGTGCCAGCAGCGCCAGGGGAGGGAGTGCCTATGGCTACACCTTC. Protein: CASSARGGSAYGYTF.

This clone has only one observation. The chain is built from TRBV4-1 and TRBJ2-2, with 11 positions matching TRBD2. The V gene end was trimmed by 4 bases and the J gene end by 6 bases; junction bases not matched to a gene: 13. This CDR3 comprises 18 residues. Looked up from germline, CDR1 is MGHRA and CDR2 is YSYEKL. The CDR3 is CASSRRIIGTSGPGELFF. DNA for the CDR3: TGCGCCAGCAGCCGCCGCATTATCGGGACTAGCGGTCCCGGGGAGCTGTTTTTT.

The CDR3 reads CASSLGFWGAFF. The CDR3 bases are TGTGCCAGCAGCTTGGGGTTCTGGGGTGCTTTCTTT. The chain recombines TRBV5-8 with TRBJ1-1; D not certain. The CDR3 loop spans 12 amino acids. The V gene's germline CDR1 is SGHTS and CDR2 YDEGEE. Trimming took 0 bases from V and 11 from J, leaving 11 bases between them.

The chain uses TRBV19 and TRBJ1-5; D gene unclear. This CDR3 has 14 amino acids. The germline V gene has CDR1 LNHDA and CDR2 SQIVND (reference sequence). V shed 3 bases and J shed 3 bases, with 9 bases lying between them. The CDR3 protein is CASSILTDNQPQHF. CDR3 nucleotides: TGTGCCAGTAGTATCCTGACGGACAATCAGCCCCAGCATTTT. Filled out from reference TRBV19 and TRBJ1-5, the complete variable domain reads DGGITQSPKYLFRKEGQNVTLSCEQNLNHDAMYWYRQDPGQGLRLIYYSQIVNDFQKGDIAEGYSVSREKKESFPLTVTSAQKNPTAFYLCASSILTDNQPQHFGDGTRLSIL.

The V gene is TRBV7-2, the J gene TRBJ2-3; TRBD2 is a possible D gene (5 bases). Trimming shortened V by 1 base and J by 6 bases, and 17 bases separated the two germline ends. CDR3 length equals 16 residues. The germline V gene encodes CDR1 SGHTA and CDR2 FQGNSA. This CDR3 is CASSLERASLGDTQYF. CDR3 DNA sequence: TGTGCCAGCAGCTTAGAGAGGGCCTCCCTAGGGGATACGCAGTATTTT.

The V gene is TRBV7-6, the J gene TRBJ2-2; 10 bases fit TRBD1. The CDR3 covers 16 residues. J gave up 4 bases and V 5 bases, and 7 bases lay outside the gene matches. From germline, CDR1 is SGHVS and CDR2 FNYEAQ. CDR3: CASSGGDRGFTGELFF. In nucleotides, the CDR3 is TGTGCCAGCAGCGGCGGGGACAGGGGCTTCACCGGGGAGCTGTTTTTT.

The chain employs TRBV11-2 and TRBJ1-5, with TRBD1 matching 10 bases. Trimming at V came to 5 bases and at J to 5 bases, leaving 9 bases not matched to a gene. CDR3 length equals 16 residues. Germline V gene sequence: CDR1 SGHAT, CDR2 FQNNGV. The chain's CDR3 is CASSPQTGGFDQPQHF. The CDR3 coding sequence is TGTGCCAGCAGCCCTCAGACAGGGGGCTTTGATCAGCCCCAGCATTTT.

The sample holds a few counts of this clone. The chain is built from TRBV30 and TRBJ1-5; D is ambiguous. CDR1 and CDR2 (germline): GTSNPN, SVGIG (reference sequence). V lost 2 bases and J 1 base, leaving 6 bases between the germline ends. This CDR3 has 13 residues. CDR3 in DNA: TGTGCCTGGAGTTACCAGAGCAATCAGCCCCAGCATTTT. It specifies CAWSYQSNQPQHF.

Remarks on this clone: The sample has other DNA sequences that encode this CDR3 too. This chain uses TRBV9 with TRBJ2-7; D may be TRBD1 or TRBD2 (6 bases each). The germline CDR1 and CDR2 sequences are SGDLS and YYNGEE. V was clipped by 0 bases and J by 2 bases, with 9 bases between them. The CDR3 loop spans 14 amino acids. The CDR3 coding sequence is TGTGCCAGCAGCGTAGGAGGGGGGACCTACGAGCAGTACTTC. This codes for CASSVGGGTYEQYF.

The CDR3: CASSPLSSHEQFF. CDR3 coding DNA: TGTGCCAGCAGTCCCTTATCTAGTCATGAGCAGTTCTTC. The chain carries TRBV27 and TRBJ2-1; D is uncertain. This CDR3 comprises 13 residues. V was clipped by 5 bases and J by 8 bases, with 13 bases between them. Germline CDR1 is MNHEY and CDR2 is SMNVEV (reference sequence).

The V gene is TRBV11-2, the J gene TRBJ2-7; D tentatively fits TRBD1 or TRBD2 (5 bases each). The CDR3 is 15 amino acids. Deletions cut 3 bases from V and 3 bases from J, with 15 bases between. Germline-derived CDR1 and CDR2 are SGHAT and FQNNGV. The CDR3 loop is CASSLGTGIVYEQYF. In DNA form, the CDR3 reads TGTGCCAGCAGCTTGGGGACGGGAATCGTCTACGAGCAGTACTTC.

This clone was picked up one time. A read error may account for a junction end that differs from germline. The rearrangement uses TRBV15 and TRBJ2-7, with D possibly TRBD1 on 6 matching bases. The CDR3 loop spans 16 amino acids. Germline V gene data show CDR1 as LNHNV and CDR2 as YYDKDF (reference sequence). The CDR3 here is CATSRFPRTETYEQCF. In DNA, the CDR3 is TGTGCCACCAGCAGGTTCCCCCGGACAGAAACCTACGAGCAGTGCTTC.

The chain couples TRBV9 to TRBJ2-5; the match to TRBD2 covers 8 bases. The germline CDR1 and CDR2 sequences are SGDLS and YYNGEE. This CDR3 has 13 residues. The junction had 3 bases not matched to a gene; V was cut back by 7 bases and J by 1 base. CDR3 in amino acids: CASAGGIQETQYF. The CDR3 nucleotides are TGTGCCAGCGCGGGGGGCATCCAAGAGACCCAGTACTTC.

The chain employs TRBV4-1 and TRBJ1-1; a possible D gene is TRBD1 (5 bases). This CDR3 contains 15 residues. Trimming stripped 0 bases from V and 0 bases from J, with 8 bases between. In germline, CDR1 is MGHRA, CDR2 YSYEKL. CDR3 DNA: TGCGCCAGCAGCCAAGAACCGGGGGTGAACACTGAAGCTTTCTTT. This gives the protein CASSQEPGVNTEAFF.

The chain employs TRBV5-1 and TRBJ2-1, with D maybe TRBD2 (6 bases). Germline V gene lookup returns CDR1 SGHRS and CDR2 YFSETQ. The V end was cut by 1 base, the J end by 0 bases, with 17 bases between. This CDR3 comprises 18 residues. Here the CDR3 DNA reads TGCGCCAGCAGCTTGCACTCGACTAGTTCCTCCTCCTACAATGAGCAGTTCTTC. It codes for CASSLHSTSSSSYNEQFF.